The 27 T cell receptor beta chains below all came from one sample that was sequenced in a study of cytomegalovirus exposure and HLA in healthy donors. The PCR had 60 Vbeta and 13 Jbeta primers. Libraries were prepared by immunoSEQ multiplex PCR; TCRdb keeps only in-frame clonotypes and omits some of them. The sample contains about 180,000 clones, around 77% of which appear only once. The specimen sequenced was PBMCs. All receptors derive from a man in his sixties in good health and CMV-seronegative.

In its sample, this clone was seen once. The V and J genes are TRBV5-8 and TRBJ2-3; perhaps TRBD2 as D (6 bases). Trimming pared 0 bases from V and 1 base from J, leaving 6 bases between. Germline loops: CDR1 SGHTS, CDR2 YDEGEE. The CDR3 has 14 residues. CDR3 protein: CASSLGGGTDTQYF. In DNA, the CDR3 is TGTGCCAGCAGCTTGGGGGGGGGCACAGATACGCAGTATTTT.

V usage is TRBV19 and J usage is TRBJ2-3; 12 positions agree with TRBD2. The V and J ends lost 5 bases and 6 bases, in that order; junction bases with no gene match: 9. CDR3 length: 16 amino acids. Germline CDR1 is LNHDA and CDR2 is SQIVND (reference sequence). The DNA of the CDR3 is TGTGCCAGTAGTCCGATGACTAGCGGGGGAGGGGATACGCAGTATTTT. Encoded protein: CASSPMTSGGGDTQYF.

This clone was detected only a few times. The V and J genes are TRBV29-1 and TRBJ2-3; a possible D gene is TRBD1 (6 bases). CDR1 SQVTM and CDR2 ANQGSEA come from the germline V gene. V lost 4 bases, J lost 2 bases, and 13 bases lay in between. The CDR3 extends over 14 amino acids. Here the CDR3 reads CSVGTTGDTDTQYF. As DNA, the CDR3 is TGCAGCGTTGGAACGACAGGAGACACAGATACGCAGTATTTT.

The CDR3 bases are TGTGCCAGCAGCTCGAACAGGGACCGGGGCTACACCTTC. Encoded protein: CASSSNRDRGYTF. The chain combines TRBV11-2 with TRBJ1-2; maybe TRBD1 (6 bases). With 4 bases removed from V and 8 bases from J, the gap between germline ends came to 14 bases. In germline, CDR1 is SGHAT, CDR2 FQNNGV. CDR3 length: 13 residues.

Written as DNA, the CDR3 is TGTGCCAGCAGTCCGGGAATGGACTATGGCTACACCTTC. Its translation: CASSPGMDYGYTF. This rearrangement joins TRBV27 to TRBJ1-2; D gene unclear. The CDR3 loop spans 13 amino acids. Trimming pared 5 bases from V and 3 bases from J, leaving 10 bases between. Per germline, CDR1 MNHEY and CDR2 SMNVEV (reference sequence).

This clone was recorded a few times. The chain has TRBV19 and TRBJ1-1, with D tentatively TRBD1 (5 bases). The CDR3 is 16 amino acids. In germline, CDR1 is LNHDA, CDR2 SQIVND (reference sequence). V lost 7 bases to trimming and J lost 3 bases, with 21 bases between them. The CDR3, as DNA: TGTGCCAGTACTTCAGGGTATCTAACCCTGGACACTGAAGCTTTCTTT. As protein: CASTSGYLTLDTEAFF.

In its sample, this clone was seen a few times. The DNA of the CDR3 is TGCGCCAGCAGCCTAATAGGACTAGCCGGGGCCGGGGAGCTGTTTTTT. It specifies CASSLIGLAGAGELFF. The chain uses TRBV5-1 and TRBJ2-2; 8 bases are a match to TRBD2. CDR1 and CDR2 from the germline V gene are SGHRS and YFSETQ. The CDR3 is 16 residues long. V trimming: 4 bases; J trimming: 6 bases; junction bases outside the gene matches: 11.

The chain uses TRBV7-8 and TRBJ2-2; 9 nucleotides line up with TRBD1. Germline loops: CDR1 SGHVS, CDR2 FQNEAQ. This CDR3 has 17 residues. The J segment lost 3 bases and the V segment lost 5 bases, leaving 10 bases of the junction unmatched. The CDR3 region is CASSINTGGLDTGELFF. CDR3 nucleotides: TGTGCCAGCAGCATAAATACAGGGGGCCTCGACACCGGGGAGCTGTTTTTT.

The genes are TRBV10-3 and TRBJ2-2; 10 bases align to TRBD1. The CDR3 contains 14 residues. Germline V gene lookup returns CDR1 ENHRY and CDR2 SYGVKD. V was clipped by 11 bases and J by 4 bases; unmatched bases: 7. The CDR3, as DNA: TGTGCCGCAGGGACAGGGGTAGCCACCGGGGAGCTGTTTTTT. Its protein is CAAGTGVATGELFF.

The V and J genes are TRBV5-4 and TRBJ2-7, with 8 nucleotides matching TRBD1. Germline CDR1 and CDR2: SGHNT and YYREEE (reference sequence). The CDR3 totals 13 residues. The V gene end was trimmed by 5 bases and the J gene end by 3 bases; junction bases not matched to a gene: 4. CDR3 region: CASSYTGGYEQYF. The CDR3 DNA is TGTGCCAGCAGTTATACAGGGGGCTACGAGCAGTACTTC. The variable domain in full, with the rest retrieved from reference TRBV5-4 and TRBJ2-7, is ETGVTQSPTHLIKTRGQQVTLRCSSQSGHNTVSWYQQALGQGPQFIFQYYREEENGRGNFPPRFSGLQFPNYSSELNVNALELDDSALYLCASSYTGGYEQYFGPGTRLTVT.

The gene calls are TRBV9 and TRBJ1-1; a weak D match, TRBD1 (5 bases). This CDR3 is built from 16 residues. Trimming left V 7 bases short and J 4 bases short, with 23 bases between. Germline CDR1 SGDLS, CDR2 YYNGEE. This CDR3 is CASGQFDNRGSTEAFF. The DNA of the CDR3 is TGTGCCAGCGGACAATTTGATAATCGTGGATCCACTGAAGCTTTCTTT.

CDR3: CASSLGFGYGYTF. The CDR3 DNA reads as TGCGCCAGCAGTCTCGGGTTTGGATATGGCTACACCTTC. The chain links TRBV10-2 to TRBJ1-2; no firm D call. This CDR3 spans 13 amino acids. Germline loops: CDR1 WSHSY, CDR2 SAAADI. V dropped 5 bases and J dropped 5 bases, with 12 bases sitting between them.

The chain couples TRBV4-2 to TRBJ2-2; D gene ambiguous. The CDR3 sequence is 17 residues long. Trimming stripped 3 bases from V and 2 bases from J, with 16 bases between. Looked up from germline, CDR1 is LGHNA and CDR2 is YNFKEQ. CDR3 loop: CASSQSDRGFNTGELFF. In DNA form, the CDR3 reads TGTGCCAGCAGCCAGTCTGACCGAGGATTCAACACCGGGGAGCTGTTTTTT.

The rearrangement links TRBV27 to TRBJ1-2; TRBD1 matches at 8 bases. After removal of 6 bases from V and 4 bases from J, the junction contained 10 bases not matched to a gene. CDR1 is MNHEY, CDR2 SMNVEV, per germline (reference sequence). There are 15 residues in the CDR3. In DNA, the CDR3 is TGTGCCAGCAGCCCCAGTGGGGACAGGAGCTATGGCTACACCTTC. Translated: CASSPSGDRSYGYTF.

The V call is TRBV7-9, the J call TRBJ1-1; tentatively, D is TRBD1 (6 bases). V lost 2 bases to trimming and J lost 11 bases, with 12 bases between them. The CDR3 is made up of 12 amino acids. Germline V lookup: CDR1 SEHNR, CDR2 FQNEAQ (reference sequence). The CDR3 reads CASSLITGWAFF. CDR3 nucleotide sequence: TGTGCCAGCAGCTTAATCACAGGGTGGGCTTTCTTT.

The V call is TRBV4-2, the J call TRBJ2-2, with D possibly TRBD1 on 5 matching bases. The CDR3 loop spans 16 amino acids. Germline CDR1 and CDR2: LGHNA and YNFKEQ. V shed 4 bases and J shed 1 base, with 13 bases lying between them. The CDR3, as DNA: TGTGCCAGCAGCCCCCGCCGGCAGGGGAACACCGGGGAGCTGTTTTTT. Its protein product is CASSPRRQGNTGELFF.

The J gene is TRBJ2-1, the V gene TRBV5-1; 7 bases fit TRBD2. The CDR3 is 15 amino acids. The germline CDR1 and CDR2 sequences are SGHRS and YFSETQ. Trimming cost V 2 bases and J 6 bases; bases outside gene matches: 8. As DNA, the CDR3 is TGCGCCAGCAGCTTAGGAGCGGGGCTTCGCAATGAGCAGTTCTTC. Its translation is CASSLGAGLRNEQFF.

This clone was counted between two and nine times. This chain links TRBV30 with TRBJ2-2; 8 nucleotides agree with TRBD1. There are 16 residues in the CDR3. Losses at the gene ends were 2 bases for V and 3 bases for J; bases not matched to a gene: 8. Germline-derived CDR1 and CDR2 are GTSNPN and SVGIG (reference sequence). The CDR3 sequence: CAWSIPGTGDTGELFF. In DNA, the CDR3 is TGTGCCTGGAGTATTCCCGGGACAGGAGACACCGGGGAGCTGTTTTTT.

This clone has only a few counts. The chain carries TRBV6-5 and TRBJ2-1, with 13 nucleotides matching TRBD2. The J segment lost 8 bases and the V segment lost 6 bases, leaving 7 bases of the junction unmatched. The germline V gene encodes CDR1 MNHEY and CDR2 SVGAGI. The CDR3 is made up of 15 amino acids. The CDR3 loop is CASSDTSGGADEQFF. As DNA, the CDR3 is TGTGCCAGCAGCGACACTAGCGGGGGGGCCGATGAGCAGTTCTTC.

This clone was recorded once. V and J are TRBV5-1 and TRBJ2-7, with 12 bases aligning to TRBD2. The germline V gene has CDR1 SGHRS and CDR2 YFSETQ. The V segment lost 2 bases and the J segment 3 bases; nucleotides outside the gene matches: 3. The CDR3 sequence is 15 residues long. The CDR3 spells CASSFMTSGGYEQYF. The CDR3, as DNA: TGCGCCAGCAGCTTTATGACTAGCGGGGGCTACGAGCAGTACTTC.

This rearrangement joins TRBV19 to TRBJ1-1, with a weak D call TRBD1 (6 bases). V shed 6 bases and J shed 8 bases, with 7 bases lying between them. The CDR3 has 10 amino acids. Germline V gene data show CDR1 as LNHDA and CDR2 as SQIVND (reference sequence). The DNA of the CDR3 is TGTGCCAGTAGAGGACAGGAAGCTTTCTTT. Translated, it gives CASRGQEAFF.

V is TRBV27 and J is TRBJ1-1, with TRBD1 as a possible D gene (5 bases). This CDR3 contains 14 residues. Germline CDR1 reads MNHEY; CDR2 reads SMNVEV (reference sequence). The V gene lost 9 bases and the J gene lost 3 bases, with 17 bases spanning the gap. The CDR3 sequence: CARGTGTRDTEAFF. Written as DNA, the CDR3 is TGTGCCAGGGGAACCGGGACTAGGGACACTGAAGCTTTCTTT.

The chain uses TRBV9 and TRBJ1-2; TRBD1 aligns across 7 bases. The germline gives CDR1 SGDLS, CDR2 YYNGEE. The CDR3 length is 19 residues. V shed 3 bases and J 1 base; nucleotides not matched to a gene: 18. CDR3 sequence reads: CASSEPLRGLQEGNYGYTF. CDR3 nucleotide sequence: TGTGCCAGCAGCGAGCCACTGAGGGGGCTTCAGGAGGGTAACTATGGCTACACCTTC.

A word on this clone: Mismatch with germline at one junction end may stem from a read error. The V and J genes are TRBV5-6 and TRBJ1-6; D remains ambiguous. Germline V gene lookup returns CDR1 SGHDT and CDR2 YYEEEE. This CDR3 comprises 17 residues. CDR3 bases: TGTGCCAGCAGCTTGGGACCGACACTCCCTAATAATTCACCCCTCAACTTT. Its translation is CASSLGPTLPNNSPLNF.

CDR3 residues: CSAPGTDTQYF. As DNA, the CDR3 is TGCAGTGCCCCGGGCACAGATACGCAGTATTTT. The rearrangement uses TRBV20-1 and TRBJ2-3; the D is unclear. The V end was cut by 6 bases, the J end by 1 base, with 5 bases between. The CDR3 is 11 residues long. Germline-derived CDR1 and CDR2 are DFQATT and SNEGSKA (reference sequence).

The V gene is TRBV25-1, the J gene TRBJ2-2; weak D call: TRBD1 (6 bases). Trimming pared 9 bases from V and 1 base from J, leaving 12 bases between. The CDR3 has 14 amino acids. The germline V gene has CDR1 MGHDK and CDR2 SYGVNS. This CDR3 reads CASHGQMNTGELFF. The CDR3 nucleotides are TGTGCCAGTCACGGACAGATGAACACCGGGGAGCTGTTTTTT.

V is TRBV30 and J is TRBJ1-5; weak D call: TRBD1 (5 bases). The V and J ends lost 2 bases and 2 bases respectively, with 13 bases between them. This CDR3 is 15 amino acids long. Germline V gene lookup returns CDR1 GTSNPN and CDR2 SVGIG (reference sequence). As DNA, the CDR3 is TGTGCCTGGAGTCAAGGGGTTGTGGGCAATCAGCCCCAGCATTTT. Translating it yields CAWSQGVVGNQPQHF.